The present T cell receptor (beta chain) was sequenced within a study of cytomegalovirus exposure and HLA in healthy donors. Findings and limits, study-wide: TCR beta V- and J-gene trimming was later associated with a missense DCLRE1C variant. Within a later analysis, the majority of CMV-associated TCR beta chains appeared HLA-restricted. Later examination showed HLA-associated TCR beta chains had greater clonal expansion than equally common others.

About this clone: Its specificity is unknown.

Amplification used 60 Vbeta primers and 13 Jbeta primers. Clones were sequenced by immunoSEQ multiplex PCR, and TCRdb holds only the in-frame ones, with some missing. The data hold about 130,000 clones, with approximately 81% observed a single time. The V end was cut by 1 base, the J end by 7 bases, with 7 bases between. CDR1 is SGHNT, CDR2 YENEEA, per germline. CDR3 length: 13 amino acids. The sample taken for sequencing was PBMCs. The chain recombines TRBV11-3 with TRBJ2-2; maybe TRBD2 (6 bases). The receptor was isolated from a male donor in good health and CMV-seronegative. The CDR3 region is CASSLGGVGELFF. The CDR3 DNA reads as TGTGCCAGCAGCTTAGGGGGGGTCGGGGAGCTGTTTTTT.